Listed below are T cell receptor beta chains from one sample, sequenced in a study of T cell repertoires in aging, cancer and after chemotherapy. TCRdb independently ran MiXCR on the multiplex PCR reads; one entry per CDR3 protein. Seen here are over 8,500 distinct CDR3 sequences, 35% to 50% observed once, and the top ten hold over 7%. Sequencing was done on a sample of blood. These receptors were collected from a human donor in good health. CDR3s include the opening cysteine and the closing phenylalanine or tryptophan. Fields, in order: CDR3 DNA, CDR3 protein, J gene, D gene, V gene, clone size. D genes are given only for firm matches. Where a row states a size, it is once, few, many or the class of an expanded clone; other rows omit it.

cdr3_nt: TGTGCCAGCAGCTTGGGGACAGGAGGGGACATTCAGTACTTC
cdr3_aa: CASSLGTGGDIQYF
j_call: TRBJ2-4
d_call: .
v_call: TRBV5-6
clone_size: .

cdr3_nt: TGTGCCAGCAGTTACGGTCCGGGGAGCAATCAGCCCCAGCATTTT
cdr3_aa: CASSYGPGSNQPQHF
j_call: TRBJ1-5
d_call: .
v_call: TRBV6-2/TRBV6-3
clone_size: .

cdr3_nt: TGTGCCAGTAGTCTAAGGACAGACGGTGAAAAACTGTTTTTT
cdr3_aa: CASSLRTDGEKLFF
j_call: TRBJ1-4
d_call: .
v_call: TRBV19
clone_size: .

cdr3_nt: TGTGCCAGCAGTAATACGCAGGCTGGCTACGAGCAGTACTTC
cdr3_aa: CASSNTQAGYEQYF
j_call: TRBJ2-7
d_call: .
v_call: TRBV27
clone_size: few

cdr3_nt: TGCAGTGCTAGCGCGACTAGCGGGGTATACAATGAGCAGTTCTTC
cdr3_aa: CSASATSGVYNEQFF
j_call: TRBJ2-1
d_call: TRBD2
v_call: TRBV20-1
clone_size: .

cdr3_nt: TGTGCCAGCAGCCAATCATATAATTCACCCCTCCACTTT
cdr3_aa: CASSQSYNSPLHF
j_call: TRBJ1-6
d_call: .
v_call: TRBV27
clone_size: few

cdr3_nt: TGTGCCAGCAGTTACCCGTCGGGGGGGGCGGTGGGTCAGCCCCAGCATTTT
cdr3_aa: CASSYPSGGAVGQPQHF
j_call: TRBJ1-5
d_call: .
v_call: TRBV6-2/TRBV6-3
clone_size: .

cdr3_nt: TGTGCCAGCAGTTTATCAAGGACAGCTAATTCACCCCTCCACTTT
cdr3_aa: CASSLSRTANSPLHF
j_call: TRBJ1-6
d_call: .
v_call: TRBV27
clone_size: .

cdr3_nt: TGTGCCAGCAGCTTAGGTGGTAGCGGGAGGGCCCTCAATGAGCAGTTCTTC
cdr3_aa: CASSLGGSGRALNEQFF
j_call: TRBJ2-1
d_call: TRBD2
v_call: TRBV7-2
clone_size: few

cdr3_nt: TGCAGTGCTGGACCAACAGGGGGCGGCGAGCAGTACTTC
cdr3_aa: CSAGPTGGGEQYF
j_call: TRBJ2-7
d_call: TRBD1
v_call: TRBV20-1
clone_size: few

cdr3_nt: TGTGCCAGCAGTTTCTCCTCGGGCTACGAGCAGTACTTC
cdr3_aa: CASSFSSGYEQYF
j_call: TRBJ2-7
d_call: .
v_call: TRBV12-3/TRBV12-4
clone_size: .

cdr3_nt: TGTGCCAGTAGTATAGAGGGTGACTATGGCTACACCTTC
cdr3_aa: CASSIEGDYGYTF
j_call: TRBJ1-2
d_call: .
v_call: TRBV19
clone_size: few

cdr3_nt: TGTGCCACCAGTCCATCGGCAGGGGACTATGGCTACACCTTC
cdr3_aa: CATSPSAGDYGYTF
j_call: TRBJ1-2
d_call: .
v_call: TRBV24-1
clone_size: few

cdr3_nt: TGTGCCAGCAGTAAGATAGCGGGGAGCTCCTACAATGAGCAGTTCTTC
cdr3_aa: CASSKIAGSSYNEQFF
j_call: TRBJ2-1
d_call: TRBD2
v_call: TRBV27
clone_size: .

cdr3_nt: TGTGCCAGCAGCGACTCCGGGATCAGCTCCTACGAGCAGTACTTC
cdr3_aa: CASSDSGISSYEQYF
j_call: TRBJ2-7
d_call: .
v_call: TRBV6-5
clone_size: .

cdr3_nt: TGCAGTGCTAGAGAGGCACGGGTCAACACTGAAGCTTTCTTT
cdr3_aa: CSAREARVNTEAFF
j_call: TRBJ1-1
d_call: .
v_call: TRBV20-1
clone_size: few

cdr3_nt: TGTGCCTGGAGTGGCCTATCACCCTACGAGCAGTACTTC
cdr3_aa: CAWSGLSPYEQYF
j_call: TRBJ2-7
d_call: .
v_call: TRBV30
clone_size: few

cdr3_nt: TGTGCCAGCAGCTTAGGGCGGGGGGCACACGGCCCGTTT
cdr3_aa: CASSLGRGAHGPF
j_call: TRBJ1-1
d_call: .
v_call: TRBV11-2
clone_size: .

cdr3_nt: TGCAGTGCTAGAGAGACCTTGACAGGGGTCGGAAACACCATATATTTT
cdr3_aa: CSARETLTGVGNTIYF
j_call: TRBJ1-3
d_call: TRBD1
v_call: TRBV20-1
clone_size: .

cdr3_nt: TGTGCCAGCAGAAACAGGGCTCGCTCTGGAAACACCATATATTTT
cdr3_aa: CASRNRARSGNTIYF
j_call: TRBJ1-3
d_call: .
v_call: TRBV12-3/TRBV12-4
clone_size: few

cdr3_nt: TGTGCCAGCAGGGATTCGGGACAGTTAAACTATGGCTACACCTTC
cdr3_aa: CASRDSGQLNYGYTF
j_call: TRBJ1-2
d_call: TRBD1
v_call: TRBV11-1
clone_size: .

cdr3_nt: TGTGCCAGCAGCTCGCGGACAGGGCCAAACACTGAAGCTTTCTTT
cdr3_aa: CASSSRTGPNTEAFF
j_call: TRBJ1-1
d_call: TRBD1
v_call: TRBV10-2
clone_size: .

cdr3_nt: TGTGCCAGTAGAGCAGGGACTTCGTACAATGAGCAGTTCTTC
cdr3_aa: CASRAGTSYNEQFF
j_call: TRBJ2-1
d_call: .
v_call: TRBV19
clone_size: .

cdr3_nt: TGTGCCAGCAAGACTGGATACAACACCGGGGAGCTGTTTTTT
cdr3_aa: CASKTGYNTGELFF
j_call: TRBJ2-2
d_call: .
v_call: TRBV7-2
clone_size: .

cdr3_nt: TGTGCCAGTAGTCTTAGCAGCTCTGGGGCCAACGTCCTGACTTTC
cdr3_aa: CASSLSSSGANVLTF
j_call: TRBJ2-6
d_call: .
v_call: TRBV19
clone_size: few

cdr3_nt: TGTGCCAGCAGCATCACTAGCGGGGGAACCAATGAGCAGTTCTTC
cdr3_aa: CASSITSGGTNEQFF
j_call: TRBJ2-1
d_call: TRBD2
v_call: TRBV7-3
clone_size: .

cdr3_nt: TGCAGCATTTATGAGACAGGGGGGACAGATACGCAGTATTTT
cdr3_aa: CSIYETGGTDTQYF
j_call: TRBJ2-3
d_call: TRBD1
v_call: TRBV29-1
clone_size: .

cdr3_nt: TGCAGCGTTGAGGTGGCTACCTACAATGAGCAGTTCTTC
cdr3_aa: CSVEVATYNEQFF
j_call: TRBJ2-1
d_call: .
v_call: TRBV29-1
clone_size: once

cdr3_nt: TGTGCCAGCAGTGATCGTACAGGGGACCAGCCCCAGCATTTT
cdr3_aa: CASSDRTGDQPQHF
j_call: TRBJ1-5
d_call: TRBD1
v_call: TRBV12-3/TRBV12-4
clone_size: .

cdr3_nt: TGTGCCAGTAGTGTCCTCTCTGGGGCCAACGTCCTGACTTTC
cdr3_aa: CASSVLSGANVLTF
j_call: TRBJ2-6
d_call: .
v_call: TRBV19
clone_size: .

cdr3_nt: TGTGCCAGCAGCCCGGGACTAGCGGGACTTCAAGAGACCCAGTACTTC
cdr3_aa: CASSPGLAGLQETQYF
j_call: TRBJ2-5
d_call: TRBD2
v_call: TRBV5-6
clone_size: few

cdr3_nt: TGTGCCAGAAGCTCAAACAGGGGTAGACAGCCCCAGCATTTT
cdr3_aa: CARSSNRGRQPQHF
j_call: TRBJ1-5
d_call: TRBD1
v_call: TRBV7-3
clone_size: .

cdr3_nt: TGTGCCAGCAGCCAAGACTGGGCGACTAATGAAAAACTGTTTTTT
cdr3_aa: CASSQDWATNEKLFF
j_call: TRBJ1-4
d_call: .
v_call: TRBV6-6
clone_size: .

cdr3_nt: TGTGCCAGTAGTCCGCAGGGAGACTACGAGCAGTACTTC
cdr3_aa: CASSPQGDYEQYF
j_call: TRBJ2-7
d_call: .
v_call: TRBV19
clone_size: .

cdr3_nt: TGTGCCAGCAGTTACAGTCCAGGGGTGCGGGGCACTGAAGCTTTCTTT
cdr3_aa: CASSYSPGVRGTEAFF
j_call: TRBJ1-1
d_call: .
v_call: TRBV6-5
clone_size: once

cdr3_nt: TGCGCCAGCAGCTCGACAGGGATAGACTCCTACGAGCAGTACTTC
cdr3_aa: CASSSTGIDSYEQYF
j_call: TRBJ2-7
d_call: TRBD1
v_call: TRBV5-1
clone_size: .

cdr3_nt: TGTGCCAGCAGTTACTCGGGGGACTTACCTTTCTTT
cdr3_aa: CASSYSGDLPFF
j_call: TRBJ1-1
d_call: .
v_call: TRBV6-5
clone_size: .

cdr3_nt: TGCAGTGCTTCCCAGGGGGCTAGGCCCCACACTGAAGCTTTCTTT
cdr3_aa: CSASQGARPHTEAFF
j_call: TRBJ1-1
d_call: TRBD1
v_call: TRBV20-1
clone_size: .

cdr3_nt: TGTGCCATCAGCAGGGGAGAGACTGAAGCTTTCTTT
cdr3_aa: CAISRGETEAFF
j_call: TRBJ1-1
d_call: .
v_call: TRBV27
clone_size: .

cdr3_nt: TGTGCCAGCAGGCGGCGGGATAGCAATCAGCCCCAGCATTTT
cdr3_aa: CASRRRDSNQPQHF
j_call: TRBJ1-5
d_call: .
v_call: TRBV28
clone_size: few

cdr3_nt: TGTGCCAGCAGAGGTGCCGGTCTGGGGTATCAGCCCCAGCATTTT
cdr3_aa: CASRGAGLGYQPQHF
j_call: TRBJ1-5
d_call: .
v_call: TRBV6-5
clone_size: .

cdr3_nt: TGCAGTGCACCCCGGGGATCTACGTCCCCCGTCCTGACTTTC
cdr3_aa: CSAPRGSTSPVLTF
j_call: TRBJ2-6
d_call: .
v_call: TRBV20-1
clone_size: few

cdr3_nt: TGTGCCTGGAGTGGAGAGGGACAGGGGTACGGCTACACCTTC
cdr3_aa: CAWSGEGQGYGYTF
j_call: TRBJ1-2
d_call: TRBD1
v_call: TRBV30
clone_size: .

cdr3_nt: TGCGCCAGCAGTGAGTGCCGGCAGATCAATCAGCCCCAGCATTTT
cdr3_aa: CASSECRQINQPQHF
j_call: TRBJ1-5
d_call: .
v_call: TRBV10-1
clone_size: .

cdr3_nt: TGTGCCAGCAGCCAAGGAGGATCGGGCTACACCTTC
cdr3_aa: CASSQGGSGYTF
j_call: TRBJ1-2
d_call: .
v_call: TRBV4-2
clone_size: few

cdr3_nt: TGTGCCTGGAGTCACAAGTTTGACACTGAAGCTTTCTTT
cdr3_aa: CAWSHKFDTEAFF
j_call: TRBJ1-1
d_call: .
v_call: TRBV30
clone_size: few

cdr3_nt: TGTGCCACCAGTGACACCTGGGGGGATGAGCAGTTCTTC
cdr3_aa: CATSDTWGDEQFF
j_call: TRBJ2-1
d_call: .
v_call: TRBV24-1
clone_size: .

cdr3_nt: TGTGCCAGCAGCTTACCGGGCCCGAAAGACTACGAGCAGTACTTC
cdr3_aa: CASSLPGPKDYEQYF
j_call: TRBJ2-7
d_call: .
v_call: TRBV7-3
clone_size: .

cdr3_nt: TGTGCCAGCAGCTTAAAGGTCCGGGCGGGAGGAAACACCATATATTTT
cdr3_aa: CASSLKVRAGGNTIYF
j_call: TRBJ1-3
d_call: .
v_call: TRBV7-2
clone_size: .

cdr3_nt: TGTGCCTGGCGGAGCCGGGGAGACAACTTCATTTATGGCTACACCTTC
cdr3_aa: CAWRSRGDNFIYGYTF
j_call: TRBJ1-2
d_call: .
v_call: TRBV30
clone_size: few

cdr3_nt: TGTGCCAGCTCCCCACAGTATAATTCACCCCTCCACTTT
cdr3_aa: CASSPQYNSPLHF
j_call: TRBJ1-6
d_call: .
v_call: TRBV12-3/TRBV12-4
clone_size: few

cdr3_nt: TGCAGTGCCTATGAAACGAATCAGCCCCAGCATTTT
cdr3_aa: CSAYETNQPQHF
j_call: TRBJ1-5
d_call: .
v_call: TRBV20-1
clone_size: few

cdr3_nt: TGTGCCAGCAGTTTATTGTCAGCAACTAATGAAAAACTGTTTTTT
cdr3_aa: CASSLLSATNEKLFF
j_call: TRBJ1-4
d_call: .
v_call: TRBV12-3/TRBV12-4
clone_size: few

cdr3_nt: TGTGCCTGGAGTAGGCGGGAGAGGGAGACCCAGTACTTC
cdr3_aa: CAWSRRERETQYF
j_call: TRBJ2-5
d_call: TRBD2
v_call: TRBV30
clone_size: few

cdr3_nt: TGTGCCTGGAGCCAGGGACTAGCGGGAGCCTACGAGCAGTACTTC
cdr3_aa: CAWSQGLAGAYEQYF
j_call: TRBJ2-7
d_call: TRBD2
v_call: TRBV30
clone_size: few

cdr3_nt: TGTGCCAGTACCAAAGCGGGGGGTCGGACTGAAGCTTTCTTT
cdr3_aa: CASTKAGGRTEAFF
j_call: TRBJ1-1
d_call: .
v_call: TRBV19
clone_size: .

cdr3_nt: TGTGCCAGCAGCCCTCGACAGGGGCGAAGCACAGATACGCAGTATTTT
cdr3_aa: CASSPRQGRSTDTQYF
j_call: TRBJ2-3
d_call: TRBD1
v_call: TRBV11-2
clone_size: .

cdr3_nt: TGCAGTGCTAGAGAGGGGGACTATGGCTACACCTTC
cdr3_aa: CSAREGDYGYTF
j_call: TRBJ1-2
d_call: .
v_call: TRBV20-1
clone_size: .

cdr3_nt: TGCAGCGTTGAAGGGCAGTCGAAAGGGTTCTTC
cdr3_aa: CSVEGQSKGFF
j_call: TRBJ1-2
d_call: .
v_call: TRBV29-1
clone_size: medium-sized